These 27 T cell receptor beta chains were all obtained from the same sample, sequenced in a study of radiotherapy plus CTLA-4 blockade in lung cancer. TCRdb keeps only in-frame clones here, not all; method: immunoSEQ multiplex PCR. The data contain roughly 110,000 clones, more than 75% of them seen just once; the ten biggest clones take up over 2%. Material: peripheral blood, obtained from a patient treated with radiotherapy plus ipilimumab. These receptors were obtained from a human donor with non-small cell lung cancer that progressed on radiotherapy plus ipilimumab. Some clones in this sample may be carry-over from other donors' samples.

The rearrangement joins TRBV19 to TRBJ1-4; D might be TRBD1 (5 bases). The CDR3 has 15 amino acids. Trimming took 7 bases from V and 5 from J, leaving 17 bases between them. Per germline, CDR1 LNHDA and CDR2 SQIVND (reference sequence). The CDR3 here is CASTIRPGGNEKLFF. The CDR3 nucleotides are TGTGCCAGTACAATCCGTCCGGGGGGGAATGAAAAACTGTTTTTT.

V and J are TRBV9 and TRBJ2-2, with 7 bases that match TRBD1. The germline gives CDR1 SGDLS, CDR2 YYNGEE. V lost 0 bases to trimming and J lost 2 bases; unmatched junction nucleotides: 7. CDR3 size: 17 residues. CDR3 in amino acids: CASSVADRDRNTGELFF. The CDR3 region has the DNA TGTGCCAGCAGCGTAGCAGACCGGGACAGAAACACCGGGGAGCTGTTTTTT.

The V gene is TRBV7-8, the J gene TRBJ2-5; weak D call: TRBD1 (6 bases). Judging by the DNA end, TRBJ2-7 fits better; the J call may be wrong. CDR3 length: 15 amino acids. Germline values: CDR1 SGHVS, CDR2 FQNEAQ. In DNA, the CDR3 is TGTGCCAGCAGTAAAACCGGGACACTAACCTACGAGCAGTACTTC. Residues: CASSKTGTLTYEQYF.

V is TRBV11-2 and J is TRBJ1-3; unclear D gene. The V end was cut by 0 bases, the J end by 6 bases, with 12 bases between. The CDR3 is made up of 15 amino acids. CDR1 and CDR2 (germline): SGHAT, FQNNGV. The CDR3 loop is CASSLEVPGINTIYF. CDR3 in DNA: TGTGCCAGCAGCTTAGAGGTTCCAGGCATAAACACCATATATTTT.

V gene TRBV2 combines with J gene TRBJ1-2; D is unclear. V lost 7 bases and J 0 bases, leaving 12 bases between the germline ends. The length of the CDR3 is 14 residues. Germline V lookup: CDR1 SNHLY, CDR2 FYNNEI. The CDR3 DNA reads TGTGCCAGCAACCCGACGGAACCTAACTATGGCTACACCTTC. It is translated as CASNPTEPNYGYTF.

This clone was observed once. The chain links TRBV9 to TRBJ2-5, with D possibly TRBD2 on 5 matching bases. Between the trimmed V and J ends, which lost 3 bases and 4 bases, there was a span of 16 bases. The V gene's germline CDR1 is SGDLS and CDR2 YYNGEE. CDR3 length equals 15 residues. The CDR3 DNA reads TGTGCCAGCAGCGAAGGACTCCTACTCCTAGAGACCCAGTACTTC. Encoded protein: CASSEGLLLLETQYF. Full variable domain (outside the CDR3, taken from reference TRBV9 and TRBJ2-5): DSGVTQTPKHLITATGQRVTLRCSPRSGDLSVYWYQQSLDQGLQFLIQYYNGEERAKGNILERFSAQQFPDLHSELNLSSLELGDSALYFCASSEGLLLLETQYFGPGTRLLVL.

This clone was seen just once. The rearrangement uses TRBV7-2 and TRBJ2-7; the match to TRBD2 covers 11 bases. Trimming at V came to 1 base and at J to 3 bases, leaving 5 bases not matched to a gene. Germline V gives CDR1 SGHTA, CDR2 FQGNSA. The CDR3 is 16 residues long. CDR3 protein: CASSLGSGLAGYEQYF. The CDR3, as DNA: TGTGCCAGCAGCTTAGGGTCCGGACTAGCGGGCTACGAGCAGTACTTC. The whole variable domain, remainder taken from reference TRBV7-2 and TRBJ2-7, is GAGVSQSPSNKVTEKGKDVELRCDPISGHTALYWYRQSLGQGLEFLIYFQGNSAPDKSGLPSDRFSAERTGGSVSTLTIQRTQQEDSAVYLCASSLGSGLAGYEQYFGPGTRLTVT.

Details on this clone: This same CDR3 is encoded by further DNA sequences in the sample. This chain connects TRBV7-2 to TRBJ2-2, with 8 bases lining up with TRBD2. The trim removed 10 bases at V and 8 bases at J, leaving 15 bases unmatched. CDR3 size: 15 residues. Looked up from germline, CDR1 is SGHTA and CDR2 is FQGNSA. CDR3 protein: CATRAGGRGVGELFF. The DNA for the CDR3 is TGTGCCACCCGTGCGGGAGGCAGGGGAGTGGGGGAGCTGTTTTTT.

This sequence joins TRBV6-5 and TRBJ2-7; D possibly matches TRBD1 or TRBD2 (6 bases each). The V end was cut by 7 bases, the J end by 1 base, with 17 bases between. This CDR3 has 15 amino acids. The V gene's germline CDR1 is MNHEY and CDR2 SVGAGI. CDR3 nucleotide sequence: TGTGCCAGCACCTACGGGGGCAGCCAGTCCTACGAGCAGTACTTC. This encodes CASTYGGSQSYEQYF.

As DNA, the CDR3 is TGTGCCAGCAAGGGTACAGCGGGGGCCCTATTTACCTACGAGCAGTACTTC. Translated: CASKGTAGALFTYEQYF. The rearrangement links TRBV28 to TRBJ2-7; 8 nucleotides align to TRBD2. The CDR3 runs to 17 residues. Germline lookup yields CDR1 MDHEN and CDR2 SYDVKM. With 7 bases clipped from V and 2 bases from J, the junction kept 16 bases outside the gene matches.

There are a few counts of this clone. The V and J genes are TRBV5-1 and TRBJ1-1; the D is unclear. V lost 4 bases and J lost 3, with 16 bases in between. The CDR3 covers 15 residues. Per the germline V gene, CDR1 is SGHRS and CDR2 is YFSETQ. The CDR3 nucleotides read TGCGCCAGCAGCCCGTATCAGGACGGATACACTGAAGCTTTCTTT. It yields the protein CASSPYQDGYTEAFF.

The CDR3 bases are TGTGCAAGTCGCTTAGTCAGACTAGATACGCAGTATTTT. It encodes CASRLVRLDTQYF. The J gene is TRBJ2-3, the V gene TRBV12-2; the table's D gene call, TRBD2, was not cross checked with the DNA. TRBV12-2 is described as a pseudogene. The CDR3 covers 13 residues.

The chain is built from TRBV28 and TRBJ2-7; D possibly corresponds to TRBD2 (6 bases). With 2 bases removed from V and 6 bases from J, the gap between germline ends came to 8 bases. Germline CDR1 and CDR2: MDHEN and SYDVKM. This CDR3 has 12 amino acids. CDR3 nucleotide sequence: TGTGCCAGCAGTTTAGCGGGGTCCGAGCAGTACTTC. Amino acids: CASSLAGSEQYF.

The rearrangement links TRBV4-1 to TRBJ2-7, with D possibly TRBD1 on 6 matching bases. V was trimmed by 1 base and J by 3 bases, leaving 16 bases between them. CDR1 and CDR2 (germline): MGHRA, YSYEKL. The CDR3 is made up of 16 amino acids. The CDR3 loop reads CASSQGGTDRDYEQYF. DNA of the CDR3: TGCGCCAGCAGCCAAGGGGGGACGGACAGAGACTACGAGCAGTACTTC.

This clone was counted only a few times. The V gene is TRBV5-1, the J gene TRBJ1-2; 8 bases line up with TRBD1. Trimming removed 4 bases from V and 7 bases from J; junction bases left unmatched: 9. This CDR3 is 14 amino acids long. The germline V gene encodes CDR1 SGHRS and CDR2 YFSETQ. CDR3 nucleotide sequence: TGCGCCAGCAGCACAGGACAGGGCCGGGGTGGCTACACCTTC. This translates into CASSTGQGRGGYTF.

V is TRBV27 and J is TRBJ2-3, with 8 bases matching TRBD2. Germline V gene lookup returns CDR1 MNHEY and CDR2 SMNVEV (reference sequence). The V gene end was trimmed by 5 bases and the J gene end by 1 base; junction bases not matched to a gene: 5. This CDR3 comprises 15 residues. CDR3 DNA sequence: TGTGCCAGCAGTCGGACTAGCAAGGGCACAGATACGCAGTATTTT. It encodes CASSRTSKGTDTQYF.

The chain recombines TRBV5-1 with TRBJ1-5; TRBD1 might be the D (5 bases). CDR1 is SGHRS, CDR2 YFSETQ, per germline. This CDR3 has 16 amino acids. V was clipped by 0 bases and J by 2 bases, with 12 bases between them. The DNA of the CDR3 is TGCGCCAGCAGCTTGGGAGGGGCGAGAGGCAATCAGCCCCAGCATTTT. This codes for CASSLGGARGNQPQHF. The variable domain in full, completed from reference TRBV5-1 and TRBJ1-5, reads KAGVTQTPRYLIKTRGQQVTLSCSPISGHRSVSWYQQTPGQGLQFLFEYFSETQRNKGNFPGRFSGRQFSNSRSEMNVSTLELGDSALYLCASSLGGARGNQPQHFGDGTRLSIL.

This clone came up a few times. V usage is TRBV5-8 and J usage is TRBJ2-7, with no clear D. This CDR3 contains 13 residues. Trimming took 7 bases from V and 3 from J, leaving 14 bases between them. Looked up from germline, CDR1 is SGHTS and CDR2 is YDEGEE. This CDR3 reads CASFFVGFYEQYF. The CDR3 DNA reads TGTGCCAGCTTCTTCGTAGGGTTCTACGAGCAGTACTTC.

DNA of the CDR3: TGCAGCGCTCGCAGGGTGGACACTGAAGCTTTCTTT. Amino acid sequence: CSARRVDTEAFF. The gene calls are TRBV29-1 and TRBJ1-1; D possibly corresponds to TRBD1 (5 bases). Germline V lookup: CDR1 SQVTM, CDR2 ANQGSEA. The V gene lost 7 bases and the J gene lost 3 bases, with 12 bases spanning the gap. The CDR3 has 12 residues.

The chain is built from TRBV7-2 and TRBJ1-3; perhaps TRBD1 as D (5 bases). V lost 3 bases and J 4 bases, leaving 13 bases between the germline ends. Germline CDR1 reads SGHTA; CDR2 reads FQGNSA. The CDR3 sequence is 15 residues long. In DNA, the CDR3 is TGTGCCAGCAGCTTCCCCCCGGGACCCGGAAACACCATATATTTT. Its protein is CASSFPPGPGNTIYF.

The chain couples TRBV5-1 to TRBJ1-3; TRBD1 matches 10 bases. CDR1 SGHRS and CDR2 YFSETQ come from the germline V gene. This CDR3 has 18 residues. V shed 1 base and J 0 bases; nucleotides not matched to a gene: 7. CDR3 amino acids: CASSLIGTGASSGNTIYF. CDR3 bases: TGCGCCAGCAGCTTGATTGGGACAGGGGCCAGCTCTGGAAACACCATATATTTT.

The chain has TRBV5-4 and TRBJ2-7; D may be TRBD1 or TRBD2 (5 bases each). V lost 2 bases and J lost 7, with 13 bases in between. CDR3 length: 13 residues. Germline V CDR1 and CDR2: SGHNT, YYREEE (reference sequence). CDR3 sequence (DNA): TGTGCCAGCAGCTTTACAGGACTCTCGGAGCAGTACTTC. This sequence encodes CASSFTGLSEQYF.

The chain couples TRBV5-1 to TRBJ2-7; 12 bases agree with TRBD2. The V segment lost 1 base and the J segment 5 bases; nucleotides outside the gene matches: 7. This CDR3 contains 16 residues. CDR1 and CDR2 from the germline V gene are SGHRS and YFSETQ. CDR3 sequence: CASSLLTSGGSDEQYF. The CDR3 DNA sequence: TGCGCCAGCAGCTTGTTGACTAGCGGGGGCTCGGACGAGCAGTACTTC.

The chain combines TRBV19 with TRBJ1-2; tentative D call: TRBD1 (5 bases). V was trimmed by 8 bases and J by 0 bases, leaving 16 bases between them. The CDR3 is made up of 15 amino acids. Germline V gene lookup returns CDR1 LNHDA and CDR2 SQIVND (reference sequence). DNA of the CDR3: TGTGCCAGTCTATTTGGGACCCGAGCTAACTATGGCTACACCTTC. It translates to CASLFGTRANYGYTF.

The chain has TRBV5-1 and TRBJ1-4; 9 bases match TRBD1. CDR1 is SGHRS, CDR2 YFSETQ, per germline. The CDR3 is 14 residues long. J was trimmed by 7 bases and V by 4 bases; bases with no gene match: 5. The CDR3 loop reads CASSMTGGVEKLFF. The DNA of the CDR3 is TGCGCCAGCAGCATGACAGGGGGGGTTGAAAAACTGTTTTTT. The variable domain in full, with the rest retrieved from reference TRBV5-1 and TRBJ1-4, is KAGVTQTPRYLIKTRGQQVTLSCSPISGHRSVSWYQQTPGQGLQFLFEYFSETQRNKGNFPGRFSGRQFSNSRSEMNVSTLELGDSALYLCASSMTGGVEKLFFGSGTQLSVL.

A few counts support this clone. The CDR3 region is CASSWLATNEKLFF. The CDR3, as DNA: TGTGCCAGCAGTTGGTTGGCAACTAATGAAAAACTGTTTTTT. The chain uses TRBV28 and TRBJ1-4, with unresolved D. Trimming removed 4 bases at V and 0 bases at J, with 6 bases between. The CDR3 has 14 residues. Germline V gene data show CDR1 as MDHEN and CDR2 as SYDVKM.

This chain joins TRBV6-1 and TRBJ1-6; possibly TRBD1 for D (5 bases). Trimming removed 6 bases from V and 10 bases from J, with 19 bases in between. From germline, CDR1 is MNHNS and CDR2 SASEGT. The length of the CDR3 is 15 residues. CDR3 sequence: CASRVRAGTHSPLHF. The CDR3 DNA follows: TGTGCCAGCAGGGTCAGGGCAGGTACCCACTCACCCCTCCACTTT.